The 32 T cell receptor beta chains presented below share a single source sample, sequenced in a study of T cell changes during pregnancy in multiple sclerosis. Assay used: immunoSEQ multiplex PCR; TCRdb lists only in-frame clones, some missing. The data contain some 71,000 clones, about 90% of them singletons. Source: peripheral blood, taken after pregnancy. The receptors stem from a female donor with multiple sclerosis, enrolled in a pregnancy study.

V gene TRBV9 combines with J gene TRBJ1-5, with 7 nucleotides matching TRBD1. Trimming cost V 0 bases and J 0 bases; bases outside gene matches: 6. In germline, CDR1 is SGDLS, CDR2 YYNGEE. This CDR3 has 17 residues. The CDR3 region has the DNA TGTGCCAGCAGCGTAGGAAACGGACAGGTTAGCAATCAGCCCCAGCATTTT. It codes for CASSVGNGQVSNQPQHF.

This clone was detected only once. J is TRBJ1-2 and V is TRBV30; 9 positions match TRBD1. J gave up 5 bases and V 1 base, and 5 bases lay outside the gene matches. The germline CDR1 and CDR2 sequences are GTSNPN and SVGIG (reference sequence). The CDR3 totals 14 residues. CDR3 sequence: CAWSASDRGYGYTF. In DNA, the CDR3 is TGTGCCTGGAGTGCCTCGGACAGGGGTTATGGCTACACCTTC.

The rearrangement joins TRBV5-4 to TRBJ2-1; 7 bases fit TRBD2. The CDR3 runs 18 residues. V was pared by 0 bases and J by 0 bases, with 9 bases of the junction left unmatched. CDR1 and CDR2 from the germline V gene are SGHNT and YYREEE (reference sequence). The CDR3 sequence: CASSLEGTTISSYNEQFF. CDR3 coding DNA: TGTGCCAGCAGCTTGGAAGGGACTACCATTAGCTCCTACAATGAGCAGTTCTTC. The complete variable domain, with remaining parts taken from reference TRBV5-4 and TRBJ2-1, reads ETGVTQSPTHLIKTRGQQVTLRCSSQSGHNTVSWYQQALGQGPQFIFQYYREEENGRGNFPPRFSGLQFPNYSSELNVNALELDDSALYLCASSLEGTTISSYNEQFFGPGTRLTVL.

CDR3 sequence reads: CASSRQEGTEAFF. DNA of the CDR3: TGTGCCAGCAGCCGCCAGGAGGGGACTGAAGCTTTCTTT. The gene calls are TRBV7-3 and TRBJ1-1; possible D gene TRBD1, 5 bases. The V gene's germline CDR1 is SGHTA and CDR2 FQGTGA. V was cut by 5 bases and J by 5 bases, with 12 bases left in between. The length of the CDR3 is 13 residues.

In the case of this clone: A read error may produce the germline difference seen at one junction end. The chain is built from TRBV7-9 and TRBJ2-7; tentatively, D is TRBD1 (5 bases). The CDR3 has 14 residues. Germline assignment: CDR1 SEHNR and CDR2 FQNEAQ (reference sequence). The CDR3 DNA sequence: TGTGCCAGCAGCGCACCTCAGGGCTCCAACGAGCAGTACTTC. Its protein product is CASSAPQGSNEQYF.

CDR3 sequence reads: CATSMGSGLYNEQFF. In nucleotides, the CDR3 is TGTGCCACTTCAATGGGGAGCGGCCTCTACAATGAGCAGTTCTTC. This sequence joins TRBV19 and TRBJ2-1; D may be TRBD2 (5 bases). V lost 10 bases and J 3 bases, leaving 19 bases between the germline ends. The CDR3 is made up of 15 amino acids. Germline assignment: CDR1 LNHDA and CDR2 SQIVND (reference sequence).

The chain is built from TRBV11-2 and TRBJ2-4; 9 positions agree with TRBD2. Germline CDR1 SGHAT, CDR2 FQNNGV. V lost 3 bases and J lost 6; bases outside the gene matches: 6. The CDR3 runs 15 residues. The CDR3 nucleotides read TGTGCCAGCAGCTTTACGGGGCGGGAGGGAAACATTCAGTACTTC. It encodes CASSFTGREGNIQYF.

The V and J genes are TRBV23-1 and TRBJ1-2; TRBD1 matches 7 bases. TRBV23-1 qualifies as an ORF whose function is uncertain. The J segment lost 2 bases and the V segment lost 0 bases, leaving 15 bases of the junction unmatched. The CDR3 has 19 amino acids. The CDR3 nucleotides are TGCGCCAGCAGTCAATCATCCAACCCCGGACAGGAGGGAAACTATGGCTACACCTTC. Residues: CASSQSSNPGQEGNYGYTF.

This chain connects TRBV5-1 to TRBJ2-1; TRBD1 agrees at 9 bases. The CDR3 loop spans 15 amino acids. The V and J ends lost 4 bases and 8 bases, in that order; junction bases with no gene match: 10. CDR1 and CDR2 (germline): SGHRS, YFSETQ. The CDR3, as DNA: TGCGCCAGCAGCGCCCCGGACAGGGGACGACATGAGCAGTTCTTC. It is translated as CASSAPDRGRHEQFF.

The rearrangement uses TRBV30 and TRBJ2-3; no firm D call. The CDR3 is made up of 14 amino acids. Trimming shortened V by 2 bases and J by 2 bases, and 11 bases separated the two germline ends. CDR1 GTSNPN and CDR2 SVGIG come from the germline V gene (reference sequence). DNA for the CDR3: TGTGCCTGGAGTCTATCGAGCACCACAGATACGCAGTATTTT. It codes for CAWSLSSTTDTQYF.

V usage is TRBV28 and J usage is TRBJ2-7; 7 bases are shared with TRBD2. The germline V gene encodes CDR1 MDHEN and CDR2 SYDVKM. The V gene end was trimmed by 2 bases and the J gene end by 4 bases; junction bases not matched to a gene: 5. The CDR3 consists of 14 residues. CDR3 residues: CASSLRLAVYEQYF. The CDR3 bases are TGTGCCAGCAGTTTACGGCTAGCGGTTTACGAGCAGTACTTC.

The genes are TRBV6-6 and TRBJ2-7; 12 bases agree with TRBD2. This CDR3 contains 15 residues. From germline, CDR1 is MNHNY and CDR2 SVGAGI (reference sequence). V was pared by 6 bases and J by 0 bases, with 3 bases of the junction left unmatched. CDR3: CASRLAGGPSYEQYF. The CDR3 coding sequence is TGTGCCAGCAGGCTAGCGGGAGGGCCCTCCTACGAGCAGTACTTC.

In the case of this clone: Other DNA sequences from this sample encode an identical CDR3 as well. The chain carries TRBV6-5 and TRBJ2-7; 10 bases align to TRBD1. V lost 3 bases, J lost 0 bases, and 2 bases stayed unmatched. Germline loops: CDR1 MNHEY, CDR2 SVGAGI. The CDR3 has 15 amino acids. The CDR3 spells CASSYRDRGSYEQYF. The CDR3 DNA is TGTGCCAGCAGTTATAGGGACAGGGGCTCCTACGAGCAGTACTTC.

J is TRBJ2-5 and V is TRBV7-9; possibly TRBD2 for D (5 bases). V was cut by 1 base and J by 1 base, with 13 bases left in between. This CDR3 comprises 16 residues. Per the germline V gene, CDR1 is SEHNR and CDR2 is FQNEAQ (reference sequence). DNA for the CDR3: TGTGCCAGCAGCTTAGGGTTACGGGGTATCCAAGAGACCCAGTACTTC. Translation: CASSLGLRGIQETQYF.

The chain joins TRBV6-1 to TRBJ1-2; D gene uncertain. CDR3 size: 14 residues. Trimming removed 1 base at V and 5 bases at J, with 11 bases between. The germline V gene has CDR1 MNHNS and CDR2 SASEGT. CDR3 coding DNA: TGTGCCAGCAGTGAAGTTCTCCCGGGGTATGGCTACACCTTC. The encoded protein is CASSEVLPGYGYTF.

The rearrangement links TRBV6-4 to TRBJ2-3, with 11 bases lining up with TRBD1. Germline V gene sequence: CDR1 MRHNA, CDR2 SNTAGT. Losses at the gene ends were 4 bases for V and 4 bases for J; bases not matched to a gene: 1. This CDR3 region has 14 residues. The CDR3 DNA reads TGTGCCAGCAGTGGGACAGGGGGCGCAGATACGCAGTATTTT. It encodes CASSGTGGADTQYF.

The rearrangement links TRBV6-4 to TRBJ2-3; 9 bases map to TRBD2. The CDR3 loop spans 15 amino acids. CDR1 MRHNA and CDR2 SNTAGT come from the germline V gene. The V segment lost 0 bases and the J segment 3 bases; nucleotides outside the gene matches: 1. The CDR3 spells CASSDSGLATDTQYF. The CDR3 DNA sequence: TGTGCCAGCAGTGACTCAGGACTAGCGACAGATACGCAGTATTTT.

The chain employs TRBV30 and TRBJ2-1; 9 bases align to TRBD2. CDR1 is GTSNPN, CDR2 SVGIG, per germline (reference sequence). V was clipped by 5 bases and J by 11 bases; unmatched bases: 13. The CDR3 spans 14 residues. The chain's CDR3 is CAWCLSGGLFQQFF. CDR3 DNA sequence: TGTGCCTGGTGCCTAAGCGGGGGGCTTTTTCAGCAGTTCTTC.

The chain carries TRBV10-3 and TRBJ2-1, with 7 positions matching TRBD1. Germline trimming cut 2 bases from V and 11 bases from J; bases unmatched to any gene: 3. This CDR3 contains 12 residues. CDR1 is ENHRY, CDR2 SYGVKD, per germline. The DNA of the CDR3 is TGTGCCATCAGTGAGGCGGACAGGAAGCAGTTCTTC. It translates to CAISEADRKQFF.

The chain's CDR3 is CASSVTSGRETQYF. The CDR3 bases are TGTGCCAGCAGTGTAACTAGCGGGAGAGAGACCCAGTACTTC. This chain joins TRBV2 and TRBJ2-5, with 11 bases aligning to TRBD2. V was pared by 4 bases and J by 4 bases, with 2 bases of the junction left unmatched. Germline V gene sequence: CDR1 SNHLY, CDR2 FYNNEI. This CDR3 is built from 14 residues. Together with reference TRBV2 and TRBJ2-5, the CDR3 gives the full variable domain: EPEVTQTPSHQVTQMGQEVILRCVPISNHLYFYWYRQILGQKVEFLVSFYNNEISEKSEIFDDQFSVERPDGSNFTLKIRSTKLEDSAMYFCASSVTSGRETQYFGPGTRLLVL.

The rearrangement links TRBV6-6 to TRBJ2-7; D perhaps matches TRBD1 (6 bases). V was clipped by 6 bases and J by 0 bases, with 15 bases between them. CDR1 and CDR2 (germline): MNHNY, SVGAGI (reference sequence). CDR3 length equals 15 residues. The CDR3 protein is CASRVGQMSSYEQYF. In nucleotides, the CDR3 is TGTGCCAGCAGAGTCGGACAGATGAGCTCCTACGAGCAGTACTTC.

This clone was seen just once. J is TRBJ2-7 and V is TRBV18; 9 positions agree with TRBD1. Per germline, CDR1 KGHSH and CDR2 LQKENI. The V segment lost 3 bases and the J segment 5 bases; nucleotides outside the gene matches: 14. The CDR3 runs to 17 residues. CDR3 region: CASSPLPGQGLGHEQYF. CDR3 bases: TGTGCCAGCTCACCTCTCCCGGGACAGGGATTGGGTCACGAGCAGTACTTC.

V is TRBV6-5 and J is TRBJ1-1; 10 bases fit TRBD1. This CDR3 has 15 amino acids. Germline V CDR1 and CDR2: MNHEY, SVGAGI. V shed 6 bases, J shed 4 bases, and the junction held 8 bases outside the gene matches. The CDR3 coding sequence is TGTGCCAGCAGCCCGACAGGGGGCGAAGGCACTGAAGCTTTCTTT. Translation: CASSPTGGEGTEAFF.

The CDR3 is CASSPLSGGSLTEAFF. CDR3 DNA sequence: TGTGCCAGCTCACCACTCAGCGGGGGGAGTTTGACTGAAGCTTTCTTT. The chain uses TRBV18 and TRBJ1-1; D may be TRBD1 (5 bases). Germline values: CDR1 KGHSH, CDR2 LQKENI. Trimming removed 1 base from V and 5 bases from J, with 17 bases in between. The CDR3 has 16 amino acids.

The chain links TRBV28 to TRBJ1-1; D call uncertain. V was shortened by 1 base and J by 4 bases, with 16 bases between the two germline ends. The CDR3 runs to 16 residues. Per germline, CDR1 MDHEN and CDR2 SYDVKM. The CDR3 protein is CASSLLWHTSGTEAFF. DNA for the CDR3: TGTGCCAGCAGTTTATTGTGGCACACGTCGGGCACTGAAGCTTTCTTT.

This sequence joins TRBV15 and TRBJ1-2; D may be TRBD1 (5 bases). With 0 bases removed from V and 2 bases from J, the gap between germline ends came to 10 bases. The CDR3 loop spans 15 amino acids. The germline gives CDR1 LNHNV, CDR2 YYDKDF (reference sequence). The CDR3, as DNA: TGTGCCACCAGCAGAGATCGCGGGGGGAACTATGGCTACACCTTC. Protein product: CATSRDRGGNYGYTF.

This clone was counted between two and nine times. The chain is built from TRBV27 and TRBJ2-1; tentative D call: TRBD1 (6 bases). CDR1 is MNHEY and CDR2 is SMNVEV in the germline V gene (reference sequence). Between the trimmed V and J ends, which lost 6 bases and 5 bases, there was a span of 14 bases. This CDR3 is 14 amino acids long. The CDR3 DNA follows: TGTGCCAGCAGCGAACAGGGTCCGCACAATGAGCAGTTCTTC. Its translation is CASSEQGPHNEQFF.

The chain links TRBV27 to TRBJ2-5; 9 bases agree with TRBD1. CDR3 size: 14 residues. Germline-derived CDR1 and CDR2 are MNHEY and SMNVEV (reference sequence). J was trimmed by 5 bases and V by 6 bases; bases with no gene match: 7. For the CDR3, the DNA is TGTGCCAGCAGCCGGACAGGGGAATTGGAGACCCAGTACTTC. Protein product: CASSRTGELETQYF.

V usage is TRBV11-1 and J usage is TRBJ2-1; tentatively, D is TRBD2 (6 bases). The germline V gene has CDR1 SGHAT and CDR2 FQDESV (reference sequence). The V end was cut by 5 bases, the J end by 7 bases, with 12 bases between. The CDR3 contains 13 residues. The CDR3: CASSPGLYNEQFF. Written as DNA, the CDR3 is TGTGCCAGCAGCCCGGGACTCTATAATGAGCAGTTCTTC.

The chain has TRBV10-2 and TRBJ2-7; D uncertain. The CDR3 is 16 amino acids. CDR1 WSHSY and CDR2 SAAADI come from the germline V gene. V shed 4 bases and J shed 3 bases, with 19 bases lying between them. CDR3 bases: TGCGCCAGCAGTGTAAGTCCTTTCGCTAGAAGCTACGAGCAGTACTTC. Translation gives CASSVSPFARSYEQYF.

This clone was observed at least ten times. This chain uses TRBV5-4 with TRBJ2-1; 7 bases fit TRBD2. In germline, CDR1 is SGHNT, CDR2 YYREEE (reference sequence). The CDR3 runs to 15 residues. V was clipped by 4 bases and J by 3 bases; unmatched bases: 7. The CDR3 DNA reads as TGTGCCAGCAGCCCGGACCGGGACTACTACAATGAGCAGTTCTTC. This sequence encodes CASSPDRDYYNEQFF.

This chain connects TRBV5-1 to TRBJ2-7; 7 bases map to TRBD1. CDR1 is SGHRS and CDR2 is YFSETQ in the germline V gene. CDR3 size: 17 residues. V lost 4 bases, J lost 4 bases, and 17 bases stayed unmatched. CDR3 amino acids: CASSGDSPAPHYYEQYF. The CDR3, as DNA: TGCGCCAGCAGCGGGGACAGTCCCGCCCCCCATTATTACGAGCAGTACTTC.